This TCR beta chain appears in the sequencing data of a study of blood T cell repertoires in COVID-19 (dated by TCRdb to about 2020). Some background on the complete study: Samples from collaborators originated in the United States, Italy and Spain and spanned both the acute and convalescent phases of COVID-19. The material from the prospective study consisted of cDNA or gDNA derived from T cells, B-cell-depleted T cells, or PBMCs. Subjects who had been exposed to COVID-19, were actively infected with it, or had recovered from it provided the deeply sampled blood TCRbeta repertoires that made up the dataset. The repertoires were made available in a free public database intended to serve as a resource for research on the immune response to SARS-CoV-2. The samples were drawn from the first 160 participants of the ongoing ImmuneRACE study and from 1,254 subjects provided by 6 global collaborators. A de-identified subject ID, COVID-19 status, age in years and sex were almost always included in the sample metadata. Where available, HLA class I and class II types were taken from metadata supplied by the sample provider and were not determined by assay-based typing.

TCRbeta CDR3 regions were amplified from genomic DNA using the immunoSEQ Assay, a bias-controlled multiplex PCR. The original methods were these. The number of nucleated cells in each sample was estimated by amplification of reference gene primers within the assay. Sequence reads were collapsed and filtered to measure the absolute abundance of every unique TCRbeta CDR3 rearrangement. Productive Simpson clonality was computed per sample as the square root of Simpson's diversity index over productive rearrangements. Sourced from immuneACCESS, this table was stored by TCRdb with only in-frame sequences that have V and J called. A share of the clones is absent; for the studies checked, an unresolved V gene accounts for under half, and the remainder has no known explanation. That table gives V, J and clone size, and the DNA gave D and trimming. Here the sample has about 51,000 clones; less than 90% occur a single time. Of the sample, 1% to 1.5% falls within the top ten clones.

From a lookup of the germline V gene, CDR1 and CDR2 are SQVTM and ANQGSEA. The CDR3, cysteine through phenylalanine, is 14 amino acids long. The retained sequence is limited to the CDR3, 42 bases, with the frame set at the first base. Relative to germline, V is 4 bases shorter and J is 5 bases shorter, with 17 bases between their ends. On this clone itself: Its binding antigen is unknown. The input lacks base qualities; no much larger clone sits a single base away.

Paper-wide results and their limitations: Clinical and demographic metadata were provided uncurated, with the amount varying by source and participant.

Collaborating institutions collected whole blood in K2EDTA tubes following their own protocols. For TCRbeta analysis, collaborators shipped samples in one of three forms: frozen whole blood, isolated PBMCs, or DNA extracted from either of those sample types. This receptor chain uses TRBV29-1 and TRBJ1-1; a confident D gene designation cannot be given. The sample was peripheral blood. This TCR was sampled from a man aged 55-75 years with acute or convalescent COVID-19. For the CDR3, the sequence is CSVGPTRVRTEAFF. The bases are TGCAGCGTTGGTCCCACGAGGGTAAGGACTGAAGCTTTCTTT.